The 23 T cell receptor beta chains below were found in one sample sequenced in a study of shared T cell receptors in the human thymus. The assay was immunoSEQ multiplex PCR, and TCRdb's table has in-frame clones only and misses some. Of about 540,000 clones in the sample, about 84% are singletons; the top ten hold about 0.013%. The sample also formed part of further work on human thymus T cells.

Sequencing input: thymocytes. The source of these receptors is a boy in the first two years of life with a congenital heart defect.

A remark on this clone: A junction end diverges from the germline sequence, so it may reflect a read error. The rearrangement links TRBV20-1 to TRBJ1-2; D is possibly TRBD1 (5 bases). This CDR3 is 10 amino acids long. Germline CDR1 is DFQATT and CDR2 is SNEGSKA (reference sequence). The CDR3 bases are TGCAGTGCTAGTACGGGCGGGGCCTTCTTC. Translating it yields CSASTGGAFF.

The J gene is TRBJ2-7, the V gene TRBV28, with 9 bases identical to TRBD2. Losses at the gene ends were 4 bases for V and 7 bases for J; bases not matched to a gene: 14. Germline CDR1 is MDHEN and CDR2 is SYDVKM. This CDR3 region has 16 residues. In DNA, the CDR3 is TGTGCCAGCAGTTCCACGGCGGGAGGGAATAGGGGGGAGCAGTACTTC. Translated, it gives CASSSTAGGNRGEQYF.

The chain carries TRBV11-3 and TRBJ1-1; possible D gene TRBD1, 6 bases. The germline gives CDR1 SGHNT, CDR2 YENEEA. V lost 7 bases and J 1 base, leaving 13 bases between the germline ends. CDR3 size: 14 residues. The chain's CDR3 is CASNHRDANTEAFF. In DNA form, the CDR3 reads TGTGCCAGCAACCACAGGGACGCGAACACTGAAGCTTTCTTT.

The gene calls are TRBV14 and TRBJ2-2; 7 positions match TRBD2. J gave up 0 bases and V 1 base, and 2 bases lay outside the gene matches. Germline V CDR1 and CDR2: SGHDN, FVKESK. The CDR3 contains 16 residues. CDR3 region: CASSQVLAANTGELFF. The CDR3 DNA is TGTGCCAGCAGCCAAGTCCTAGCGGCGAACACCGGGGAGCTGTTTTTT.

The chain joins TRBV5-1 to TRBJ2-1, with TRBD1 matching 10 bases. The length of the CDR3 is 17 residues. Trimming at V came to 0 bases and at J to 2 bases, leaving 5 bases not matched to a gene. Germline V CDR1 and CDR2: SGHRS, YFSETQ. Written as DNA, the CDR3 is TGCGCCAGCAGCTTGGCCAGGACAGGGGGTCCCTACAATGAGCAGTTCTTC. Translated: CASSLARTGGPYNEQFF. Using reference TRBV5-1 and TRBJ2-1 for the parts outside the CDR3, the full variable domain is KAGVTQTPRYLIKTRGQQVTLSCSPISGHRSVSWYQQTPGQGLQFLFEYFSETQRNKGNFPGRFSGRQFSNSRSEMNVSTLELGDSALYLCASSLARTGGPYNEQFFGPGTRLTVL.

This chain links TRBV4-1 with TRBJ1-1, with a tentative D call TRBD1 (6 bases). Trimming took off 4 bases at V and 0 bases at J, with 27 bases between the two ends. Germline assignment: CDR1 MGHRA and CDR2 YSYEKL. This CDR3 spans 20 amino acids. The DNA for the CDR3 is TGCGCCAGCAGCCCTACTACTACAGGGTCCCCCGCTCCTATGAACACTGAAGCTTTCTTT. Translating gives CASSPTTTGSPAPMNTEAFF.

This chain uses TRBV7-2 with TRBJ2-7; 9 bases map to TRBD2. This CDR3 contains 16 residues. V was pared by 5 bases and J by 2 bases, with 10 bases of the junction left unmatched. CDR1 is SGHTA and CDR2 is FQGNSA in the germline V gene. As DNA, the CDR3 is TGTGCCAGCAGCGCGGTGGCTAGCGGGAATGCCTACGAGCAGTACTTC. Translating it yields CASSAVASGNAYEQYF.

The rearrangement joins TRBV21-1 to TRBJ2-1; the D call of TRBD2 is as the table states it, not checked on the DNA. TRBV21-1 is given as a pseudogene. The CDR3 runs 12 residues. CDR3 sequence: CASSPYGTLLFF. The DNA for the CDR3 is TGTGCCAGCAGCCCCTATGGGACTCTTTTATTCTTC.

J is TRBJ1-4 and V is TRBV4-2; 7 bases line up with TRBD1. Unmatched junction bases numbered 7, after V lost 5 bases and J lost 4 bases. The germline V gene has CDR1 LGHNA and CDR2 YNFKEQ. This CDR3 is 15 amino acids long. The CDR3 region has the DNA TGTGCCAGCAGCTACGGGGACAGTGATAATGAAAAACTGTTTTTT. Protein product: CASSYGDSDNEKLFF.

This clone was recorded a few times. The chain couples TRBV14 to TRBJ2-3; 10 bases are shared with TRBD2. CDR3 size: 15 residues. The V gene end was trimmed by 3 bases and the J gene end by 4 bases; junction bases not matched to a gene: 4. Germline CDR1 and CDR2: SGHDN and FVKESK. DNA of the CDR3: TGTGCCAGCAGCCATCTAGCGGGGGCCCCAGATACGCAGTATTTT. Residues: CASSHLAGAPDTQYF.

The chain combines TRBV7-9 with TRBJ2-3; TRBD2 might be the D (6 bases). Trimming pared 8 bases from V and 4 bases from J, leaving 13 bases between. Germline assignment: CDR1 SEHNR and CDR2 FQNEAQ (reference sequence). The CDR3 extends over 13 amino acids. This CDR3 reads CASELAVADTQYF. As DNA, the CDR3 is TGTGCCAGCGAATTAGCGGTCGCAGATACGCAGTATTTT.

The rearrangement uses TRBV11-2 and TRBJ2-4; TRBD2 matches 8 bases. Germline values: CDR1 SGHAT, CDR2 FQNNGV. The V gene end was trimmed by 7 bases and the J gene end by 3 bases; junction bases not matched to a gene: 11. The CDR3 has 16 amino acids. Written as DNA, the CDR3 is TGTGCCAGCAAATCCGGGAGGGTGCAAGACAAAAACATTCAGTACTTC. Residues: CASKSGRVQDKNIQYF.

The chain carries TRBV5-6 and TRBJ2-7, with D possibly being TRBD1 (6 bases). This CDR3 comprises 18 residues. Germline V lookup: CDR1 SGHDT, CDR2 YYEEEE. V was pared by 3 bases and J by 3 bases, with 25 bases between. CDR3 sequence (DNA): TGTGCCAGCAGCTCCCTAGGTGGGTTAAACCAAGGGGGCTACGAGCAGTACTTC. This codes for CASSSLGGLNQGGYEQYF.

V usage is TRBV2 and J usage is TRBJ2-2, with TRBD2 matching 7 bases. Trimming took 4 bases from V and 6 from J; bases not matched to a gene: 5. CDR1 and CDR2 (germline): SNHLY, FYNNEI. The CDR3 extends over 14 amino acids. CDR3 sequence: CASSGWGGSGELFF. The CDR3 nucleotides are TGTGCCAGCAGTGGATGGGGGGGTTCCGGGGAGCTGTTTTTT. Combining the CDR3 with reference TRBV2 and TRBJ2-2 gives the whole variable domain EPEVTQTPSHQVTQMGQEVILRCVPISNHLYFYWYRQILGQKVEFLVSFYNNEISEKSEIFDDQFSVERPDGSNFTLKIRSTKLEDSAMYFCASSGWGGSGELFFGEGSRLTVL.

The chain links TRBV7-5 to TRBJ1-5. TRBV7-5 is flagged as a pseudogene. This CDR3 is 10 amino acids long. The CDR3 is CVRSPPPQHF. The DNA for the CDR3 is TGTGTCAGAAGCCCCCCTCCCCAGCATTTT.

The gene calls are TRBV7-9 and TRBJ1-3, with 7 nucleotides matching TRBD1. Unmatched junction bases numbered 2, after V lost 5 bases and J lost 4 bases. Germline values: CDR1 SEHNR, CDR2 FQNEAQ (reference sequence). CDR3 size: 13 residues. CDR3 coding DNA: TGTGCCAGCAGCGTGGGACAGGGAAACACCATATATTTT. Translated, it gives CASSVGQGNTIYF.

The V and J genes are TRBV10-3 and TRBJ2-7; 12 bases map to TRBD2. After removal of 7 bases from V and 6 bases from J, the junction contained 7 bases not matched to a gene. Germline V CDR1 and CDR2: ENHRY, SYGVKD. This CDR3 is 14 amino acids long. CDR3 amino acids: CAINRLAGESEQYF. The CDR3 DNA follows: TGTGCCATCAACCGACTAGCGGGAGAGTCCGAGCAGTACTTC.

The CDR3, as DNA: TGTGCCAGCAGTTTATGGGGTCTGAGCGGCCTGGTCTACGAGCAGTACTTC. It yields the protein CASSLWGLSGLVYEQYF. The chain is built from TRBV28 and TRBJ2-7; D possibly corresponds to TRBD2 (5 bases). The germline CDR1 and CDR2 sequences are MDHEN and SYDVKM. Trimming took off 0 bases at V and 3 bases at J, with 18 bases between the two ends. This CDR3 has 17 amino acids.

This clone has just one count. The rearrangement joins TRBV30 to TRBJ1-1; a weak D match, TRBD1 (5 bases). In germline, CDR1 is GTSNPN, CDR2 SVGIG (reference sequence). Between the trimmed V and J ends, which lost 5 bases and 3 bases, there was a span of 16 bases. The length of the CDR3 is 14 residues. CDR3 DNA sequence: TGTGCCTGGTTCTTGGGGGGGAATTACACTGAAGCTTTCTTT. Residues: CAWFLGGNYTEAFF.

The V gene is TRBV29-1, the J gene TRBJ2-3; a weak D match, TRBD2 (6 bases). V dropped 2 bases and J dropped 4 bases, with 19 bases sitting between them. Germline V gene sequence: CDR1 SQVTM, CDR2 ANQGSEA. CDR3 length: 16 amino acids. CDR3 amino acids: CSVETTTSHPSDTQYF. The CDR3 region has the DNA TGCAGCGTTGAAACCACTACTAGCCACCCGTCAGATACGCAGTATTTT.

The gene calls are TRBV20-1 and TRBJ2-3; D gene ambiguous. The CDR3 has 11 residues. With 7 bases removed from V and 6 bases from J, the gap between germline ends came to 11 bases. CDR1 is DFQATT, CDR2 SNEGSKA, per germline (reference sequence). The CDR3 loop reads CSEQIDDTQYF. DNA of the CDR3: TGCAGTGAACAGATAGACGATACGCAGTATTTT.

V is TRBV6-6 and J is TRBJ2-5; 8 bases align to TRBD2. This CDR3 region has 15 residues. Trimming cost V 6 bases and J 0 bases; bases outside gene matches: 6. Germline lookup yields CDR1 MNHNY and CDR2 SVGAGI (reference sequence). The CDR3 spells CASSQLAENQETQYF. The CDR3 region has the DNA TGTGCCAGCAGCCAACTAGCGGAGAACCAAGAGACCCAGTACTTC.

The chain is built from TRBV29-1 and TRBJ2-7; possibly TRBD1 for D (5 bases). Germline V lookup: CDR1 SQVTM, CDR2 ANQGSEA. The CDR3 covers 14 residues. The V end lost 5 bases, the J end lost 0 bases, and 14 bases lay between the germline ends. CDR3 nucleotides: TGCAGCGTTCAGGGTGCAGGAACCTCCTACGAGCAGTACTTC. This codes for CSVQGAGTSYEQYF.